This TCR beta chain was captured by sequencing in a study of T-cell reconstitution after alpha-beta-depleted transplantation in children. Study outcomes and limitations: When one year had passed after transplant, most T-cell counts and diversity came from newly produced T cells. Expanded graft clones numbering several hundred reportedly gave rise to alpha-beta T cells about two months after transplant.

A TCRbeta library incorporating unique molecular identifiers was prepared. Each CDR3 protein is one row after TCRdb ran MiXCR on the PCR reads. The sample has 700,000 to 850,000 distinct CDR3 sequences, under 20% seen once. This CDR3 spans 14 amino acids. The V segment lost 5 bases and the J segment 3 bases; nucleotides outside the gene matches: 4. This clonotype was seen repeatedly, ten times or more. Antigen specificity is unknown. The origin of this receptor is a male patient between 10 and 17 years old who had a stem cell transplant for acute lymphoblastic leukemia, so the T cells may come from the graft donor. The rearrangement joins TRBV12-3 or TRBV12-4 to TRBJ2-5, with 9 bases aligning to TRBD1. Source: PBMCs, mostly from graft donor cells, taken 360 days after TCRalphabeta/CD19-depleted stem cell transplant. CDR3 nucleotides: TGTGCCAGCAGTCCGCGACAGGGGGAAGAGACCCAGTACTTC. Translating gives CASSPRQGEETQYF.